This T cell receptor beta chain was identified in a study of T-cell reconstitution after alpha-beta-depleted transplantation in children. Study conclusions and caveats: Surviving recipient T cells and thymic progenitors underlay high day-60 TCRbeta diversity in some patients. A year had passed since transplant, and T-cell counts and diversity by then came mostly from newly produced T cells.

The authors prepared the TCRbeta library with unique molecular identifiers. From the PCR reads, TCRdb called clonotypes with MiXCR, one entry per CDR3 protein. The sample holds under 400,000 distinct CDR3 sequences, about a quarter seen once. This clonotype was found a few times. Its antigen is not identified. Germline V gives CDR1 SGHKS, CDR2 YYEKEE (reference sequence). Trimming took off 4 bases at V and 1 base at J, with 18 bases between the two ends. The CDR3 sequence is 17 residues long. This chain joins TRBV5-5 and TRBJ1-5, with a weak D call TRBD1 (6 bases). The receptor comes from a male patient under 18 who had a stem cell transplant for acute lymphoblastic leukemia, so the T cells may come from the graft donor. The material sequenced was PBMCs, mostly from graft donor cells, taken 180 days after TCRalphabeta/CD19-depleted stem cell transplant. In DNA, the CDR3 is TGTGCCAGCAGCAGGTGGGGGGGGGCGCGGAGCAATCAGCCCCAGCATTTT. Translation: CASSRWGGARSNQPQHF.